Below are 10 T cell receptor beta chains sequenced from a single sample in a study of T-cell memory formation after mild COVID-19. TCRdb redid the calling of the 5' RACE reads with MiXCR, one entry per CDR3 protein. The sample consists of around 310,000 distinct CDR3 sequences, roughly 13% of them appearing once. Sequencing was performed on PBMCs or a T cell subset sorted from them (not recorded which). The receptors were sampled from a man aged 18 to 30 who had mild COVID-19 (a few samples of this study predate the infection). Cell type and time point are not known.

The chain employs TRBV5-1 and TRBJ2-7, with 8 bases matching TRBD2. Germline V CDR1 and CDR2: SGHRS, YFSETQ. CDR3 length: 16 residues. J lost 2 bases, V lost 2 bases, and 9 bases had no gene match. The DNA for the CDR3 is TGCGCCAGCAGCTTTATACCCGGGACTAGTGCCTACGAGCAGTACTTC. This translates into CASSFIPGTSAYEQYF.

The chain joins TRBV7-2 to TRBJ2-1; 7 bases match TRBD1. This CDR3 is built from 14 residues. V lost 6 bases to trimming and J lost 12 bases; unmatched junction nucleotides: 14. The germline CDR1 and CDR2 sequences are SGHTA and FQGNSA. The chain's CDR3 is CASRNRDSAVSQFF. The CDR3 nucleotides read TGTGCCAGCAGAAACCGGGACAGCGCCGTTTCGCAGTTCTTC. Looking up the rest from reference TRBV7-2 and TRBJ2-1 gives the full variable domain: GAGVSQSPSNKVTEKGKDVELRCDPISGHTALYWYRQSLGQGLEFLIYFQGNSAPDKSGLPSDRFSAERTGGSVSTLTIQRTQQEDSAVYLCASRNRDSAVSQFFGPGTRLTVL.

This clonotype was counted at least ten times. The chain couples TRBV7-2 to TRBJ2-3; a possible D gene is TRBD1 (5 bases). The V end was cut by 5 bases, the J end by 6 bases, with 15 bases between. CDR3 length equals 14 residues. Per germline, CDR1 SGHTA and CDR2 FQGNSA. CDR3 loop: CASSTKGHPDTQYF. CDR3 in DNA: TGTGCCAGCAGCACCAAAGGACATCCGGATACGCAGTATTTT.

This rearrangement joins TRBV7-8 to TRBJ2-2, with TRBD1 matching 8 bases. CDR3 size: 16 residues. Germline V gives CDR1 SGHVS, CDR2 FQNEAQ. The ends lost 1 base at V and 6 bases at J; junction bases unmatched: 7. The chain's CDR3 is CASSLGQGAWAGELFF. DNA for the CDR3: TGTGCCAGCAGCTTAGGGCAGGGGGCTTGGGCCGGGGAGCTGTTTTTT. Complete variable domain (other parts from reference TRBV7-8 and TRBJ2-2): GAGVSQSPRYKVAKRGQDVALRCDPISGHVSLFWYQQALGQGPEFLTYFQNEAQLDKSGLPSDRFFAERPEGSVSTLKIQRTQQEDSAVYLCASSLGQGAWAGELFFGEGSRLTVL.

The chain employs TRBV11-1 and TRBJ2-7, with D possibly TRBD2 on 5 matching bases. The V and J ends lost 5 bases and 4 bases respectively, with 12 bases between them. This CDR3 has 13 amino acids. The V gene's germline CDR1 is SGHAT and CDR2 FQDESV (reference sequence). DNA of the CDR3: TGTGCCAGCAGCGCCCAAACGGGGTACGAGCAGTACTTC. Translated: CASSAQTGYEQYF.

This clonotype has only a few counts. The J gene is TRBJ2-1, the V gene TRBV12-3 or TRBV12-4, with 7 bases aligning to TRBD2. The ends lost 1 base at V and 4 bases at J; junction bases unmatched: 4. CDR3 length: 15 amino acids. In nucleotides, the CDR3 is TGTGCCAGCAGTTTAGATCGAGCGGGGTACAATGAGCAGTTCTTC. Protein sequence: CASSLDRAGYNEQFF.

The V gene is TRBV12-3 or TRBV12-4, the J gene TRBJ2-3; possibly TRBD1 for D (7 bases). The CDR3 has 14 residues. With 5 bases removed from V and 6 bases from J, the gap between germline ends came to 15 bases. CDR3: CASSGGGTSDTQYF. In nucleotides, the CDR3 is TGTGCCAGCAGTGGAGGGGGCACTTCGGATACGCAGTATTTT.

The chain employs TRBV3-1 and TRBJ2-3, with D possibly being TRBD2 (5 bases). Trimming pared 4 bases from V and 8 bases from J, leaving 16 bases between. Germline CDR1 is LGHDT and CDR2 is YNNKEL (reference sequence). The CDR3 extends over 14 amino acids. CDR3 sequence: CASSRLTEGATQYF. CDR3 DNA: TGTGCCAGCAGCCGTCTCACAGAGGGAGCTACGCAGTATTTT.

This chain uses TRBV5-1 with TRBJ2-5; tentatively, D is TRBD1 or TRBD2 (5 bases each). Trimming shortened V by 0 bases and J by 1 base, and 16 bases separated the two germline ends. Germline CDR1 reads SGHRS; CDR2 reads YFSETQ. CDR3 length equals 17 residues. This chain's CDR3 is CASSLAQVGGSQETQYF. CDR3 coding DNA: TGCGCCAGCAGCTTGGCGCAGGTTGGGGGTAGCCAAGAGACCCAGTACTTC. Full variable domain (outside the CDR3, taken from reference TRBV5-1 and TRBJ2-5): KAGVTQTPRYLIKTRGQQVTLSCSPISGHRSVSWYQQTPGQGLQFLFEYFSETQRNKGNFPGRFSGRQFSNSRSEMNVSTLELGDSALYLCASSLAQVGGSQETQYFGPGTRLLVL.

The chain carries TRBV7-2 and TRBJ2-2; a weak D match, TRBD2 (5 bases). Germline lookup yields CDR1 SGHTA and CDR2 FQGNSA. The CDR3 runs 15 residues. Between the trimmed V and J ends, which lost 1 base and 3 bases, there was a span of 9 bases. The CDR3 sequence is CASSLGTGYTGELFF. The CDR3 region has the DNA TGTGCCAGCAGCTTAGGGACGGGGTACACCGGGGAGCTGTTTTTT.